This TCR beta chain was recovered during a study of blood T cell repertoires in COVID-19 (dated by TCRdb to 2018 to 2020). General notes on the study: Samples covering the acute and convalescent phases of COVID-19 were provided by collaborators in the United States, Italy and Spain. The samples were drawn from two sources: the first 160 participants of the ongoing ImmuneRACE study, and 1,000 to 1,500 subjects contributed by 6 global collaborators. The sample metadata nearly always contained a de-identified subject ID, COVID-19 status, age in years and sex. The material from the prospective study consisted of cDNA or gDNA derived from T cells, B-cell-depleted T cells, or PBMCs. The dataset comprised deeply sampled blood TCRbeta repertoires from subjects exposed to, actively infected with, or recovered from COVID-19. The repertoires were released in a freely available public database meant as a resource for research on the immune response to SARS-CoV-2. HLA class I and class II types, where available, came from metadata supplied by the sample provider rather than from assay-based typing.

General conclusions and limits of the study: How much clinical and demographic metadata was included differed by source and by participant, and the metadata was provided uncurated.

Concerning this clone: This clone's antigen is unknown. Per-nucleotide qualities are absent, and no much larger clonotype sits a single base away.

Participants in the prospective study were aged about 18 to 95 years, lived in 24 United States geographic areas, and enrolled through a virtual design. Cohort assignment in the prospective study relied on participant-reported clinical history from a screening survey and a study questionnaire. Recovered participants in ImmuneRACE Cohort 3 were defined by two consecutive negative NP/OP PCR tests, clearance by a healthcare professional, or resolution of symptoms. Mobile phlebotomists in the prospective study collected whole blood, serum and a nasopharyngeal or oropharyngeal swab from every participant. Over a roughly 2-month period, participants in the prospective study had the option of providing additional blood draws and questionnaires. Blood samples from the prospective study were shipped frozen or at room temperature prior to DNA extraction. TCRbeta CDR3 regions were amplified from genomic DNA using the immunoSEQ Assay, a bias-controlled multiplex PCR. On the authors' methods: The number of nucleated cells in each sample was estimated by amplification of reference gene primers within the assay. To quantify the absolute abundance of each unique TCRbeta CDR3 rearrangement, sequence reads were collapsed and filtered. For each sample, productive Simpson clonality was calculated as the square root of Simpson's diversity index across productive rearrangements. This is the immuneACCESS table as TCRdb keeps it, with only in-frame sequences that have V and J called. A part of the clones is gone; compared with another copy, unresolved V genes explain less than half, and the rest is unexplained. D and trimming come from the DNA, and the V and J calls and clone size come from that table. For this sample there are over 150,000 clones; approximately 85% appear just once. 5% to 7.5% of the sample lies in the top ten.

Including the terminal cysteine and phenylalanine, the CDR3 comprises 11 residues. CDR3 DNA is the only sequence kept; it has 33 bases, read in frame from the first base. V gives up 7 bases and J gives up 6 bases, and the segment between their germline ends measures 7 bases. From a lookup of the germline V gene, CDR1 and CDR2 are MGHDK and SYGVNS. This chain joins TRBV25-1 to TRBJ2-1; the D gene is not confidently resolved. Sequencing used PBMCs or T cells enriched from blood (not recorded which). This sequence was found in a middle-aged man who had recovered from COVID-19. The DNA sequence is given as TGTGCCAGCACCGGTGGCAATGAGCAGTTCTTC. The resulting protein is CASTGGNEQFF.